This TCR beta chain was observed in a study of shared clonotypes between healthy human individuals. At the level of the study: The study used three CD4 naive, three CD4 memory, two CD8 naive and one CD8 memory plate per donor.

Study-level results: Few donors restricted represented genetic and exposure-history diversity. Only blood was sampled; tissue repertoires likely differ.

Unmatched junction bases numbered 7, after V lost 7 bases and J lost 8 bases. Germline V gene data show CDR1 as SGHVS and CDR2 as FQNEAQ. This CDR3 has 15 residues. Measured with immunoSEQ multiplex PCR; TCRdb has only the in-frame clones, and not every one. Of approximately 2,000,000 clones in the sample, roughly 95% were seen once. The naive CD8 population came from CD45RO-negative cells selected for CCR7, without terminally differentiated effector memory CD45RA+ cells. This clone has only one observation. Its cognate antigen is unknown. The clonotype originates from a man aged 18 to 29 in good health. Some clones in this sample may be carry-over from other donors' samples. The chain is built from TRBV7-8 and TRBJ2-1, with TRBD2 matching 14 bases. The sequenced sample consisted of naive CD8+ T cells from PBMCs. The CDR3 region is CASIRGLAGVHEQFF. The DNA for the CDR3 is TGTGCCAGCATTAGGGGACTAGCGGGAGTCCATGAGCAGTTCTTC.